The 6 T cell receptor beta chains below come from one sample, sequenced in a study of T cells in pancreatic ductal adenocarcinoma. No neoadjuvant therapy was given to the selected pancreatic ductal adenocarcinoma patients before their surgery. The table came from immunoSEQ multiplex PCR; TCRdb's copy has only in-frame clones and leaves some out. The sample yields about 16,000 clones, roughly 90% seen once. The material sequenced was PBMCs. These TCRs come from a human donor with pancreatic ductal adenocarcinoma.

The CDR3 sequence is CASSVDPGDEQYF. Written as DNA, the CDR3 is TGTGCCAGCAGCGTAGATCCAGGGGACGAGCAGTACTTC. The chain has TRBV9 and TRBJ2-7, with D possibly TRBD1 on 6 matching bases. The CDR3 loop spans 13 amino acids. Trimming removed 0 bases from V and 5 bases from J, with 9 bases in between. The germline gives CDR1 SGDLS, CDR2 YYNGEE.

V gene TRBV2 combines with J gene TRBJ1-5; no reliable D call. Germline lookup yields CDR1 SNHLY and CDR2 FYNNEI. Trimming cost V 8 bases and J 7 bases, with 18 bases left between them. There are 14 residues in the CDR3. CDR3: CASSRSGIGQPQHF. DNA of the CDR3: TGTGCCAGCTCCCGGTCCGGGATCGGGCAGCCCCAGCATTTT.

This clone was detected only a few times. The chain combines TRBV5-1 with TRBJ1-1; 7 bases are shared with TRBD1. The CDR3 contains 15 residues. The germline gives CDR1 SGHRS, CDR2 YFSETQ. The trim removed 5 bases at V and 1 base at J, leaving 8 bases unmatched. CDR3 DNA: TGCGCCAGCAGACCCGTACAGGGGCCGAACACTGAAGCTTTCTTT. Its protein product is CASRPVQGPNTEAFF.

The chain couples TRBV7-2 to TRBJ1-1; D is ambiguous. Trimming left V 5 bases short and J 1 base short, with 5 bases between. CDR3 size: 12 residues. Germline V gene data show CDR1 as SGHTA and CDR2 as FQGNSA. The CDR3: CASSIRNTEAFF. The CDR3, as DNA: TGTGCCAGCAGCATCAGGAACACTGAAGCTTTCTTT.

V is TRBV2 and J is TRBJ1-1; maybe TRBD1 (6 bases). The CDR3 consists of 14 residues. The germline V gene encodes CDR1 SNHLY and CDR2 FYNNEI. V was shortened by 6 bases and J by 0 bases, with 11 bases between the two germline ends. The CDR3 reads CASSLDRLNTEAFF. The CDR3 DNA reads TGTGCCAGCAGCTTAGACAGGCTGAACACTGAAGCTTTCTTT.

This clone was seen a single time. The CDR3 sequence: CASSLQDRTNTEAFF. As DNA, the CDR3 is TGTGCCAGCAGCTTACAGGACAGGACTAACACTGAAGCTTTCTTT. This chain connects TRBV11-2 to TRBJ1-1; 7 nucleotides line up with TRBD1. V lost 2 bases, J lost 2 bases, and 5 bases stayed unmatched. CDR1 is SGHAT and CDR2 is FQNNGV in the germline V gene. This CDR3 has 15 amino acids.